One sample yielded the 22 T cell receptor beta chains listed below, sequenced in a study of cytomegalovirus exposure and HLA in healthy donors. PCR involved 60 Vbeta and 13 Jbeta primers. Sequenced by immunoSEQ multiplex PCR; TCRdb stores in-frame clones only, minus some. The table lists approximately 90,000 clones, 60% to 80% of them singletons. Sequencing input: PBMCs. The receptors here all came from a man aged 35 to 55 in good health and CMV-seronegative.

The CDR3 bases are TGTGCCGGGGCCCAGGGCACGAACACTGAAGCTTTCTTT. As protein: CAGAQGTNTEAFF. The J gene is TRBJ1-1, the V gene TRBV30, with a possible D match to TRBD1 (5 bases). V was clipped by 8 bases and J by 1 base, with 14 bases between them. CDR1 is GTSNPN and CDR2 is SVGIG in the germline V gene (reference sequence). This CDR3 is built from 13 residues. Full variable domain (missing parts from reference TRBV30 and TRBJ1-1): SQTIHQWPATLVQPVGSPLSLECTVEGTSNPNLYWYRQAAGRGLQLLFYSVGIGQISSEVPQNLSASRPQDRQFILSSKKLLLSDSGFYLCAGAQGTNTEAFFGQGTRLTVV.

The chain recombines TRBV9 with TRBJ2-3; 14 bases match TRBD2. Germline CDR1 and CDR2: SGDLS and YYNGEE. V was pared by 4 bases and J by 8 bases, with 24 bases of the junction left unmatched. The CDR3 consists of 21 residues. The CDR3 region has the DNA TGTGCCAGCAGCCCGGCGGGGACCGGGACTAGCGGGGGAGTCAGACCCGGTACGCAGTATTTT. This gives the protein CASSPAGTGTSGGVRPGTQYF.

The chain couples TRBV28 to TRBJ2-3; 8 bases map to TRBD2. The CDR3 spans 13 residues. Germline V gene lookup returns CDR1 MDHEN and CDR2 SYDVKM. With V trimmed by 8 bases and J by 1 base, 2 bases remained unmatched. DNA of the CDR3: TGTGCCAGCCTGACTAGCGGCACAGATACGCAGTATTTT. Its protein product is CASLTSGTDTQYF.

The CDR3 DNA follows: TGTGCCAGTAGTATCACCCAGTTGTATAGCAATCAGCCCCAGCATTTT. It codes for CASSITQLYSNQPQHF. The genes are TRBV19 and TRBJ1-5; D is unclear. This CDR3 has 16 amino acids. Trimming cost V 3 bases and J 0 bases, with 12 bases left between them. CDR1 and CDR2 (germline): LNHDA, SQIVND (reference sequence).

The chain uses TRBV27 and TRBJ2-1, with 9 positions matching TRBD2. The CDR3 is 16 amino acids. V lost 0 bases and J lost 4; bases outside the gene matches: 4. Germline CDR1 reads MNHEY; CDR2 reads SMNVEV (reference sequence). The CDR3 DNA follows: TGTGCCAGCAGTTTATCTAGCGGGAGAATTTACAATGAGCAGTTCTTC. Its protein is CASSLSSGRIYNEQFF.

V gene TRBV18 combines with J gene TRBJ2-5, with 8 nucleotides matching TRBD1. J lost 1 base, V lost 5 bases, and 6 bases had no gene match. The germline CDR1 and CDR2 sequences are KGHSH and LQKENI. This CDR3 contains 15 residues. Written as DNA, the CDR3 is TGTGCCAGCTCAGCGAGGACAGGGTCCCAAGAGACCCAGTACTTC. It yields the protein CASSARTGSQETQYF.

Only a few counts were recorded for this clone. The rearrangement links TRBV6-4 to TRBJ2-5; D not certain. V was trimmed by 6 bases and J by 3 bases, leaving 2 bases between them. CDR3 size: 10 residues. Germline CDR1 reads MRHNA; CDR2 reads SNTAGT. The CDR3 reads CASSEETQYF. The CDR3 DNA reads TGTGCCAGCAGCGAAGAGACCCAGTACTTC.

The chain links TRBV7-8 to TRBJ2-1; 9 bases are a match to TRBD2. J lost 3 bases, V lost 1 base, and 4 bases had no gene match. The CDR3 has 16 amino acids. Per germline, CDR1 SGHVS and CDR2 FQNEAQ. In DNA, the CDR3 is TGTGCCAGCAGCTTAGAAGTGACTAGCGGCTACAATGAGCAGTTCTTC. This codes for CASSLEVTSGYNEQFF.

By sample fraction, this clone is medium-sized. CDR3 coding DNA: TGCGCCAGCAGCTTGACTAGCGGAGGATACAATGAGCAGTTCTTC. It specifies CASSLTSGGYNEQFF. J is TRBJ2-1 and V is TRBV5-1, with 8 bases lining up with TRBD2. This CDR3 comprises 15 residues. The germline V gene encodes CDR1 SGHRS and CDR2 YFSETQ. V trimming: 1 base; J trimming: 4 bases; junction bases outside the gene matches: 4.

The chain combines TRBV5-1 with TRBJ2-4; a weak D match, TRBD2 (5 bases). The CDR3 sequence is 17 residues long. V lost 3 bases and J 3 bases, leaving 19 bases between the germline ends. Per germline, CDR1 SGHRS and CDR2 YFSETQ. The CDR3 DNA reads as TGCGCCAGCAGCTCATGGGGTAGAACGGAGGTCAAAAACATTCAGTACTTC. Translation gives CASSSWGRTEVKNIQYF.

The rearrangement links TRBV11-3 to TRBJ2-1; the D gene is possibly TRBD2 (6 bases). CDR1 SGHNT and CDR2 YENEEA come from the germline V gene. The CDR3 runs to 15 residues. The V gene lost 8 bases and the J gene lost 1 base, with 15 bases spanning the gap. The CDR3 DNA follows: TGTGCCAGCGCACACGGGAGCGCGTCCTACAATGAGCAGTTCTTC. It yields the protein CASAHGSASYNEQFF. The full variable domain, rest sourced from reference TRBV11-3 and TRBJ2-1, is EAGVVQSPRYKIIEKKQPVAFWCNPISGHNTLYWYLQNLGQGPELLIRYENEEAVDDSQLPKDRFSAERLKGVDSTLKIQPAELGDSAVYLCASAHGSASYNEQFFGPGTRLTVL.

CDR3 DNA sequence: TGTGCCAGTAGTATAGGCTACCGAGAAGCTTTCTTT. Its translation: CASSIGYREAFF. The J gene is TRBJ1-1, the V gene TRBV19; D is unresolved. Trimming left V 1 base short and J 8 bases short, with 8 bases between. Germline lookup yields CDR1 LNHDA and CDR2 SQIVND (reference sequence). There are 12 residues in the CDR3.

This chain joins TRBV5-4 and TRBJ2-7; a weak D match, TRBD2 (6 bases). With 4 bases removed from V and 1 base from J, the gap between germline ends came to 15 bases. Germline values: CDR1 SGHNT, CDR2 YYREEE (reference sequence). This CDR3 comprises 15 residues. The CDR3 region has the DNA TGTGCCAGCAGCCGACTCGGGACTGGGTCCTACGAGCAGTACTTC. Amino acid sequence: CASSRLGTGSYEQYF.

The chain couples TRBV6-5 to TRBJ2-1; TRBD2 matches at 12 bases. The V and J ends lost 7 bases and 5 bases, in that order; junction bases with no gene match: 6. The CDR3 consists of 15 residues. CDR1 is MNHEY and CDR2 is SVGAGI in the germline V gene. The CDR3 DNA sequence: TGTGCCAGCAACCCGACTAGCGGGGGCCACAATGAGCAGTTCTTC. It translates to CASNPTSGGHNEQFF.

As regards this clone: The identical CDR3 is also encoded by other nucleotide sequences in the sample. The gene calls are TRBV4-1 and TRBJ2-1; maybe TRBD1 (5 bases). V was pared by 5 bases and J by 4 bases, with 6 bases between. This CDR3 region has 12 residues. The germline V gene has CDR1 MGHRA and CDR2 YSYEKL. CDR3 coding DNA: TGCGCCAGCAGCGACAGATACAATGAGCAGTTCTTC. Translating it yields CASSDRYNEQFF.

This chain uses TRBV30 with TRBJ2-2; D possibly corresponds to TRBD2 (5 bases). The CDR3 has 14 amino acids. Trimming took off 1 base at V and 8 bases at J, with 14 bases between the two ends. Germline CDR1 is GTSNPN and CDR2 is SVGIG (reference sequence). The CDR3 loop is CAWSGTRPSGELFF. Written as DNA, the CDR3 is TGTGCCTGGAGTGGAACTAGACCGTCTGGGGAGCTGTTTTTT.

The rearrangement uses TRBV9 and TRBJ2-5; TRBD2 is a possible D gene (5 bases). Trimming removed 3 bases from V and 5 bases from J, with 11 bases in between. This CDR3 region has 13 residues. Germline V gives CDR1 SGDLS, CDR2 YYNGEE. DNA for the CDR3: TGTGCCAGCAGCGGCAGCGGTGGGGAGACCCAGTACTTC. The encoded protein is CASSGSGGETQYF.

The CDR3 nucleotides read TGTGCCAGCAGCCCGGCGGGGGGACCCACAGATACGCAGTATTTT. Encoded protein: CASSPAGGPTDTQYF. The rearrangement joins TRBV5-4 to TRBJ2-3, with TRBD2 matching 8 bases. After removal of 4 bases from V and 2 bases from J, the junction contained 6 bases not matched to a gene. Germline CDR1 SGHNT, CDR2 YYREEE (reference sequence). The length of the CDR3 is 15 residues.

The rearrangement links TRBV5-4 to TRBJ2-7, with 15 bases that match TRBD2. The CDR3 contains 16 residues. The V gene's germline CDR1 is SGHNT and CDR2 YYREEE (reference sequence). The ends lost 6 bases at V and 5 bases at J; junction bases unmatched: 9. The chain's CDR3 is CASTRTSGRAENEQYF. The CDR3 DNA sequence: TGTGCCAGCACCCGGACTAGCGGGAGGGCCGAGAACGAGCAGTACTTC.

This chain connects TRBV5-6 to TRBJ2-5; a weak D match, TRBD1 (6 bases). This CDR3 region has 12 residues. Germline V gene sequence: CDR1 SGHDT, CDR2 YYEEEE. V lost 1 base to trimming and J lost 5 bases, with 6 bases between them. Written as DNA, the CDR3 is TGTGCCAGCAGCTTGAGGGGGGAGACCCAGTACTTC. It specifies CASSLRGETQYF.

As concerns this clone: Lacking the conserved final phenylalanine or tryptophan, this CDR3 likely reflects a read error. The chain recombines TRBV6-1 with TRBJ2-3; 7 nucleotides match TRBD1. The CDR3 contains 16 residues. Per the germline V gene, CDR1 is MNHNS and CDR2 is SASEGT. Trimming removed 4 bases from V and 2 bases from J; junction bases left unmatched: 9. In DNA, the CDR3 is TGTGCCAGCAGTGCCCTGGGGGACAGTTACACAGATACGCAGTATCTT. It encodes CASSALGDSYTDTQYL.

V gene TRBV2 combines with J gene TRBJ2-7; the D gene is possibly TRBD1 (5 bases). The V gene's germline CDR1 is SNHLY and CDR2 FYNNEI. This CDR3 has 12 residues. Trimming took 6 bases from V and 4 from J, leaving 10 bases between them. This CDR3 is CASSETAYEQYF. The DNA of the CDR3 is TGTGCCAGCAGCGAGACAGCGTACGAGCAGTACTTC.